This is a list of T cell receptor beta chains from one sample in a study of shared clonotypes between healthy human individuals. The data were produced by immunoSEQ multiplex PCR, yet TCRdb's version contains in-frame clones alone and is incomplete. The sample lists about 380,000 clones, 90% to 98% occurring once. The specimen was memory CD8+ T cells sorted from blood. These receptors all stem from a young man in good health. Each CDR3 is given with its conserved first and last residue. A D gene is named only where the DNA matches it firmly.

TRBJ2-7 | TRBV19 | TRBD1 | TGTGCCTTAAGACAGGGCTCCTACGAGCAGTACTTC | CALRQGSYEQYF
TRBJ2-6 | TRBV2 | NA | TGTGCCAGCAGTGATCCAATCTCTGGGGCCAACGTCCTGACTTTC | CASSDPISGANVLTF
TRBJ2-5 | TRBV10-1 | NA | TGCGCCAGCAGTGAGTCTGGGTACACGACCCAGTACTTC | CASSESGYTTQYF
TRBJ2-7 | TRBV6-1 | TRBD1 | TGTGCCAGCGCCTGGGGACAGTTCTCCTACGAGCAGTACTTC | CASAWGQFSYEQYF
TRBJ2-7 | TRBV6-1 | TRBD1 | TGTGCCAGCAATAGGGACAGGGGATACGAGCAGTACTTC | CASNRDRGYEQYF
TRBJ1-2 | TRBV9 | TRBD1 | TGTGCCAGCAGCGTAGCTCGGACAGGGGAAGGCTACACCTTC | CASSVARTGEGYTF
TRBJ2-2 | TRBV21-1 | NA | TGTGCCAGCCGGGAGAACACCGGGGAGCTGTTTTTT | CASRENTGELFF
TRBJ2-5 | TRBV28 | NA | TGTGCCAGCAGTTTGGTGGGGGGGACCCAGTACTTC | CASSLVGGTQYF
TRBJ2-7 | TRBV5-1 | TRBD2 | TGCGCCAGCAGCCCGGGACTAGCGGGGCTCTACGAGCAGTACTTC | CASSPGLAGLYEQYF
TRBJ1-2 | TRBV14 | NA | TGTGCCAGCAGCCACGGGTATGGCTACACCTTC | CASSHGYGYTF
TRBJ2-2 | TRBV13 | NA | TGTGCCAGCAGCCCCCCCCTGACAGGGAACACCGGGGAGCTGTTTTTT | CASSPPLTGNTGELFF
TRBJ1-2 | TRBV25-1 | NA | TGTGCCAGCAGTGAACTCCCAGGCTATGGCTACACCTTC | CASSELPGYGYTF
TRBJ1-1 | TRBV11-2 | NA | TGTGCCAGCAGCTTAGTCGGGAACAGAGCTTTCTTT | CASSLVGNRAFF
TRBJ2-3 | TRBV25-1 | TRBD2 | TGTGCCAGCACTTCACTAGCGGGAGTTGAGACAGATACGCAGTATTTT | CASTSLAGVETDTQYF
TRBJ1-1 | TRBV12-5 | NA | TGTGCTAGTGTCCGGGGGCGGGACACTGAAGCTTTCTTT | CASVRGRDTEAFF
TRBJ2-5 | TRBV27 | TRBD1 | TGTGCCAGCAGTTTCGACAGGGGGGGAGAGACCCAGTACTTC | CASSFDRGGETQYF
TRBJ1-4 | TRBV6-5 | NA | TGTGCCAGCACCCGGGGGCTCCCGGGTGAAAAACTGTTTTTT | CASTRGLPGEKLFF
TRBJ2-3 | TRBV7-9 | NA | TGTGCCAGCAGCTTAGCAGATTCATCAGATACGCAGTATTTT | CASSLADSSDTQYF
TRBJ2-2 | TRBV9 | TRBD2 | TGTGCCAGCAGCGTAACGGGAGCGGGGGGAAACACCGGGGAGCTGTTTTTT | CASSVTGAGGNTGELFF
TRBJ2-3 | TRBV7-7 | TRBD1 | TGTGCTAGCAGCTTAGGCGGGACAGGGGGCACAGATACGCAGTATTTT | CASSLGGTGGTDTQYF